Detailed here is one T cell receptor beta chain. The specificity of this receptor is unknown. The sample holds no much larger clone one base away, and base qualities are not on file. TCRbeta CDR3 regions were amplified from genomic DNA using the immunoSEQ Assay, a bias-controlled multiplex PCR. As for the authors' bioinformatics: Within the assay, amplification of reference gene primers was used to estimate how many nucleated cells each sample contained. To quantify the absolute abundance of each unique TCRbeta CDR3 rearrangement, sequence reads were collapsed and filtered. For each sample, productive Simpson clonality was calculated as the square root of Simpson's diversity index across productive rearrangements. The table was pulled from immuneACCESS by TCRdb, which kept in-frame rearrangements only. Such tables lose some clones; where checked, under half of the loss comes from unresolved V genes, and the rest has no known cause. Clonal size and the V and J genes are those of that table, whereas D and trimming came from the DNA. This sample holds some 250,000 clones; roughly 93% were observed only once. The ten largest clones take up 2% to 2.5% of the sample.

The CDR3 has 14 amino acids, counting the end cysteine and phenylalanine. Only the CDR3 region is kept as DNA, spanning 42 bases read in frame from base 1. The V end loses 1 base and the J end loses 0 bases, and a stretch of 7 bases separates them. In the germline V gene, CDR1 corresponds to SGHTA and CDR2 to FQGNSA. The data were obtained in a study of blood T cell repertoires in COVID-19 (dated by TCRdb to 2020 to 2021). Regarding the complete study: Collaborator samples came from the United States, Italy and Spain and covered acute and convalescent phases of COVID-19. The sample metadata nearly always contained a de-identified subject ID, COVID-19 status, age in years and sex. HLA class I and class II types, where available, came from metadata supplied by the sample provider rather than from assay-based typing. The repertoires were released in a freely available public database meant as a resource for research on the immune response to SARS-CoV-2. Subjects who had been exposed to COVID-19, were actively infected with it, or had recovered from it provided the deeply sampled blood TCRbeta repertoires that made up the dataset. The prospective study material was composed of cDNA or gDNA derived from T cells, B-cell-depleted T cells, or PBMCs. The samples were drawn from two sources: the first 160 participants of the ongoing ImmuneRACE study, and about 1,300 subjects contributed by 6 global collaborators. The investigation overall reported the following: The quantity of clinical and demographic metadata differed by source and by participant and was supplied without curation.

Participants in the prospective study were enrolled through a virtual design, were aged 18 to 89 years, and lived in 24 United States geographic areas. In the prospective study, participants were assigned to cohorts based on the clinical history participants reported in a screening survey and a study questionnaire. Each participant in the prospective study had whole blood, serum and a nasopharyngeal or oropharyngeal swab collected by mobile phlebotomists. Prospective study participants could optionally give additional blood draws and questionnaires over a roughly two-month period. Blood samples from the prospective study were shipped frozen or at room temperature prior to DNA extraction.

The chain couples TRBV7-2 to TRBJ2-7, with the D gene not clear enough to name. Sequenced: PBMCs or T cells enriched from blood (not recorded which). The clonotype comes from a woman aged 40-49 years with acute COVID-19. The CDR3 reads CASSLEYSSYEQYF. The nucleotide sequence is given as TGTGCCAGCAGCTTAGAGTACTCCTCCTACGAGCAGTACTTC.